Sequencing of this T cell receptor beta chain was carried out in a study of blood T cell repertoires in COVID-19 (dated by TCRdb to about 2020). In terms of the full investigation: Collaborator samples came from the United States, Italy and Spain and covered acute and convalescent phases of COVID-19. Deeply sampled blood TCRbeta repertoires from subjects exposed to, actively infected with, or recovered from COVID-19 were included in the dataset. The repertoires were made available in a free public database intended to serve as a resource for research on the immune response to SARS-CoV-2. Where HLA class I and class II types were available, the types were taken from metadata supplied by the sample provider, not from assay-based typing. The material from the prospective study consisted of cDNA or gDNA derived from T cells, B-cell-depleted T cells, or PBMCs. The sample metadata nearly always contained a de-identified subject ID, COVID-19 status, age in years and sex. Samples came from the ongoing ImmuneRACE study (first 160 participants) plus 1,254 subjects from 6 global collaborators.

Comments on this clone: Which antigen it targets is not known. Base qualities are not provided; no much larger clone lies one nucleotide away.

TCRbeta CDR3 regions were amplified from genomic DNA using the immunoSEQ Assay, a bias-controlled multiplex PCR. As for how the authors treated the data: Nucleated cell counts per sample were estimated from amplification of reference gene primers within the assay. To quantify the absolute abundance of each unique TCRbeta CDR3 rearrangement, sequence reads were collapsed and filtered. For each sample, productive Simpson clonality was calculated by taking the square root of Simpson's diversity index across productive rearrangements. TCRdb obtained this table from immuneACCESS and retained in-frame rearrangements with V and J assigned. These tables miss some clones; where compared with another copy, unresolved V genes account for less than half of the shortfall, and the remainder is unexplained. The V and J calls and clone size are taken from that table; D and trimming were inferred from the DNA. The sample table holds fewer than 120,000 clones, of which approximately 82% were seen once. The top ten clonotypes cover approximately 3.9% of the sample.

CDR1 and CDR2 (GTSNPN, SVGIG) derive from the germline V gene (reference sequence). V is trimmed back by 5 bases and J by 4 bases, and the junction contains 2 bases that no gene match accounts for. From its cysteine to its phenylalanine, the CDR3 spans 13 amino acids. CDR3 DNA is the only sequence kept; it has 39 bases, read in frame from the first base. Paper-wide results and their limitations: The amount of clinical and demographic metadata varied by source and participant and was provided uncurated.

Each collaborating institution followed its own protocols to collect whole blood in K2EDTA tubes. Collaborator samples were shipped for TCRbeta analysis as frozen whole blood, isolated PBMCs, or DNA extracted from either sample type. This chain joins TRBV30 to TRBJ2-2, with 9 bases matching TRBD1. The sample taken for sequencing was peripheral blood. The clonotype was recovered from a woman aged 80 or older with acute or convalescent COVID-19. The nucleotide sequence reads as follows: TGTGCCTGGGCGACAGGGGGCACCGGGGAGCTGTTTTTT. This sequence encodes CAWATGGTGELFF.